One sample yielded the 13 T cell receptor beta chains listed below, sequenced in a study of CD8 T cells in ankylosing spondylitis. Notes on the study in general: What seemed typical of ankylosing spondylitis blood was a TCR beta motif built from several highly homologous variants.

Antigens of these TCRs are unknown. TCRdb re-called the 5' RACE reads with MiXCR, one entry per CDR3 protein. The sample has about 500,000 distinct CDR3 sequences, 5.3% seen once. Sequenced input: blood, either unsorted or a sorted T cell fraction (not recorded which). Source of these receptors: a male donor with ankylosing spondylitis.

This clonotype was counted ten times or more. The V and J genes are TRBV7-8 and TRBJ1-1; D call uncertain. Trimming shortened V by 1 base and J by 2 bases, and 20 bases separated the two germline ends. The CDR3 runs 18 residues. CDR1 and CDR2 (germline): SGHVS, FQNEAQ. CDR3: CASSLESRIILPNTEAFF. CDR3 DNA: TGTGCCAGCAGCTTAGAGTCTCGCATTATACTCCCAAACACTGAAGCTTTCTTT.

V and J are TRBV5-1 and TRBJ2-5; 7 bases are shared with TRBD1. Per germline, CDR1 SGHRS and CDR2 YFSETQ. V was pared by 4 bases and J by 3 bases, with 6 bases of the junction left unmatched. There are 14 residues in the CDR3. The CDR3 DNA follows: TGCGCCAGCAGCCCGAGCACAGGGGAAGAGACCCAGTACTTC. Translated, it gives CASSPSTGEETQYF.

This clonotype was seen at least ten times. The chain employs TRBV28 and TRBJ2-3; no firm D call. Germline V gene lookup returns CDR1 MDHEN and CDR2 SYDVKM. V dropped 5 bases and J dropped 5 bases, with 11 bases sitting between them. CDR3 length: 13 amino acids. The CDR3 coding sequence is TGTGCCAGCAGTGCTCGACCCCTAGATACGCAGTATTTT. Translation gives CASSARPLDTQYF.

This clonotype was found many times. The chain is built from TRBV27 and TRBJ2-3, with TRBD1 matching 11 bases. CDR1 is MNHEY and CDR2 is SMNVEV in the germline V gene (reference sequence). V dropped 6 bases and J dropped 5; count of bases not matched to a gene: 7. This CDR3 contains 15 residues. The CDR3 spells CASSFRTGGLDTQYF. The CDR3 DNA reads TGTGCCAGCAGCTTCCGGACAGGGGGCTTAGATACGCAGTATTTT.

This clonotype was seen ten or more times. This sequence joins TRBV7-2 and TRBJ2-1; the D gene is possibly TRBD1 (6 bases). V dropped 4 bases and J dropped 9 bases, with 10 bases sitting between them. The CDR3 loop spans 12 amino acids. Looked up from germline, CDR1 is SGHTA and CDR2 is FQGNSA. DNA for the CDR3: TGTGCCAGCAGCTCATGGGACACTGAGCAGTTCTTC. Amino acids: CASSSWDTEQFF. The full variable domain, rest sourced from reference TRBV7-2 and TRBJ2-1, is GAGVSQSPSNKVTEKGKDVELRCDPISGHTALYWYRQSLGQGLEFLIYFQGNSAPDKSGLPSDRFSAERTGGSVSTLTIQRTQQEDSAVYLCASSSWDTEQFFGPGTRLTVL.

This clonotype was counted many times. The rearrangement uses TRBV5-1 and TRBJ2-2; no clear D gene. CDR3 length: 16 residues. The V and J ends lost 2 bases and 4 bases respectively, with 15 bases between them. The germline V gene has CDR1 SGHRS and CDR2 YFSETQ. CDR3 bases: TGCGCCAGCAGCTTTGATCCGATTAGGGTCACCGGGGAGCTGTTTTTT. This sequence encodes CASSFDPIRVTGELFF.

J is TRBJ2-1 and V is TRBV7-6; TRBD2 matches 8 bases. The CDR3 covers 18 residues. The J segment lost 5 bases and the V segment lost 4 bases, leaving 16 bases of the junction unmatched. CDR1 and CDR2 from the germline V gene are SGHVS and FNYEAQ. The CDR3: CASSSTLEGSGVDNEQFF. Written as DNA, the CDR3 is TGTGCCAGCAGCTCAACCCTGGAGGGTAGCGGGGTCGACAATGAGCAGTTCTTC.

In DNA form, the CDR3 reads TGTGCCAGCAGTTACGGGGGAGAGTCCTACGAGCAGTACTTC. Amino acids: CASSYGGESYEQYF. The rearrangement joins TRBV6-2 or TRBV6-3 to TRBJ2-7; the D gene could be TRBD1 or TRBD2 (5 bases each). The CDR3 contains 14 residues. Trimming stripped 2 bases from V and 1 base from J, with 9 bases between. Germline V gene data show CDR1 as MNHEY and CDR2 as SVGEGT.

This clonotype was seen repeatedly, ten times or more. This chain connects TRBV5-1 to TRBJ2-7; no clear D gene. The germline CDR1 and CDR2 sequences are SGHRS and YFSETQ. The length of the CDR3 is 15 residues. Trimming removed 4 bases from V and 0 bases from J, with 14 bases in between. The CDR3, as DNA: TGCGCCAGCAGCCTTTCTGGCGGTCGCTCCTACGAGCAGTACTTC. This sequence encodes CASSLSGGRSYEQYF.

There are many counts of this clonotype. The rearrangement links TRBV20-1 to TRBJ2-6; TRBD2 is a possible D gene (5 bases). The CDR3 totals 17 residues. Germline V gives CDR1 DFQATT, CDR2 SNEGSKA (reference sequence). V was cut by 0 bases and J by 2 bases, with 14 bases left in between. CDR3 amino acids: CSARDFRGSTGANVLTF. The CDR3 bases are TGCAGTGCTAGAGATTTCAGAGGGAGCACTGGGGCCAACGTCCTGACTTTC.

This clonotype was observed at least ten times. This chain connects TRBV20-1 to TRBJ2-1, with D uncertain. CDR1 DFQATT and CDR2 SNEGSKA come from the germline V gene (reference sequence). The CDR3 covers 14 residues. V shed 0 bases and J shed 3 bases, with 9 bases lying between them. In DNA, the CDR3 is TGCAGTGCTAGAGATGCATCTAGCTACAATGAGCAGTTCTTC. Its translation is CSARDASSYNEQFF.

The chain has TRBV15 and TRBJ2-7, with D unclear. The CDR3 is 13 amino acids. Trimming shortened V by 0 bases and J by 2 bases, and 5 bases separated the two germline ends. Germline CDR1 and CDR2: LNHNV and YYDKDF (reference sequence). The CDR3 is CATSRDMTYEQYF. The DNA of the CDR3 is TGTGCCACCAGCAGAGATATGACCTACGAGCAGTACTTC.

This clonotype occurred a few times. The chain links TRBV5-1 to TRBJ2-2, with 7 bases that match TRBD1. Unmatched junction bases numbered 3, after V lost 0 bases and J lost 4 bases. In germline, CDR1 is SGHRS, CDR2 YFSETQ. CDR3 size: 15 residues. The CDR3 loop reads CASSLEDRTTGELFF. The CDR3 DNA follows: TGCGCCAGCAGCTTGGAGGACAGGACCACCGGGGAGCTGTTTTTT.